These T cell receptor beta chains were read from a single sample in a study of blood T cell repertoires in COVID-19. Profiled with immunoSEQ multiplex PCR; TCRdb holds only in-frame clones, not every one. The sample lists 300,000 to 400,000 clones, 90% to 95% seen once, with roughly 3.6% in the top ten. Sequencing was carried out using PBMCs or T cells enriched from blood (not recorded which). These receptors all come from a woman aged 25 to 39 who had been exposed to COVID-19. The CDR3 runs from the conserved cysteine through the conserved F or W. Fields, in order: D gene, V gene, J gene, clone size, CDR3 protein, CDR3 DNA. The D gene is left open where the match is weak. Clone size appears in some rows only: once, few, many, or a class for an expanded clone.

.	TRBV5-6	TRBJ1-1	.	CASSDVWGGTEAFF	TGTGCCAGCAGCGATGTCTGGGGCGGCACTGAAGCTTTCTTT
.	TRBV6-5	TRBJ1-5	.	CASRRGLSSNQPQHF	TGTGCCAGCAGACGGGGACTAAGTAGCAATCAGCCCCAGCATTTT
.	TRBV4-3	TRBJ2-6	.	CASSHRGPASGANVLTF	TGCGCCAGCAGCCACAGGGGCCCAGCCTCTGGGGCCAACGTCCTGACTTTC
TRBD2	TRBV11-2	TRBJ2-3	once	CASSLGASGRTDTQYF	TGTGCCAGCAGCTTAGGGGCTAGCGGGCGCACAGATACGCAGTATTTT
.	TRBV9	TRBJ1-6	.	CASSVTAQGRANSPLHF	TGTGCCAGCAGCGTAACCGCCCAGGGGAGGGCTAATTCACCCCTCCACTTT
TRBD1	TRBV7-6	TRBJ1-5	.	CASSLPPGQGSQPQHF	TGTGCCAGCAGCTTACCCCCGGGACAGGGGAGTCAGCCCCAGCATTTT
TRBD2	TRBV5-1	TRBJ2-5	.	CASSWGSGGEETQYF	TGCGCCAGCAGCTGGGGTAGCGGGGGGGAAGAGACCCAGTACTTC
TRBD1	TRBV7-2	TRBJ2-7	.	CASSLYGTGNYEQYF	TGTGCCAGCAGCTTATACGGGACAGGGAATTACGAGCAGTACTTC
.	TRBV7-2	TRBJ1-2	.	CASSFIAGARGYTF	TGTGCCAGCAGCTTTATTGCGGGGGCGCGGGGCTACACCTTC
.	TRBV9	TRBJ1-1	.	CASSVGRAEAFF	TGTGCCAGCAGCGTAGGGAGGGCTGAAGCTTTCTTT
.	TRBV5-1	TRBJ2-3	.	CASSIGTDTQYF	TGCGCCAGCAGCATCGGCACAGATACGCAGTATTTT
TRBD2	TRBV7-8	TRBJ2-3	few	CASSSNGREPTDTQYF	TGTGCCAGCAGCTCTAACGGGCGGGAGCCCACAGATACGCAGTATTTT
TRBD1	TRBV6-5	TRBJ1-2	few	CASQQGPSYGYTF	TGTGCCAGTCAACAGGGGCCCTCCTATGGCTACACCTTC
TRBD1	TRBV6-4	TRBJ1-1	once	CATKLGQGTNTEAFF	TGTGCCACCAAGCTGGGACAGGGGACGAACACTGAAGCTTTCTTT
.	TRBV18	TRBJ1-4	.	CASSLSLSVNEKLFF	TGTGCCAGCTCACTATCTCTGTCGGTTAATGAAAAACTGTTTTTT
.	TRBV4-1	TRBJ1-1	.	CASSQEYGEYTEAFF	TGCGCCAGCAGCCAAGAATACGGGGAATACACTGAAGCTTTCTTT
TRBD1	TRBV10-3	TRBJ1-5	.	CAISEGTVFNQPQHF	TGTGCCATCAGTGAGGGGACAGTTTTTAATCAGCCCCAGCATTTT
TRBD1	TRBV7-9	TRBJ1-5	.	CASSLAGGTGPNQPQHF	TGTGCCAGCAGCTTAGCCGGGGGGACAGGTCCCAATCAGCCCCAGCATTTT
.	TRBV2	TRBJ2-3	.	CASSVSGAGDTQYF	TGTGCCAGCAGTGTTTCAGGGGCAGGTGATACGCAGTATTTT
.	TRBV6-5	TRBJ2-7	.	CASSYGTGSGEQYF	TGTGCCAGCAGTTACGGTACAGGGTCGGGGGAGCAGTACTTC
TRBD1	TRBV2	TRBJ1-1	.	CASRVTGGTEAFF	TGTGCCAGCAGAGTTACAGGGGGAACTGAAGCTTTCTTT
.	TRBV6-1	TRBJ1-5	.	CASSVHLWGRGNQPQHF	TGTGCCAGCAGTGTACATCTTTGGGGGCGCGGCAATCAGCCCCAGCATTTT
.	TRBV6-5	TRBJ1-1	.	CASSRRAGMNTEAFF	TGTGCCAGCAGCCGCCGGGCGGGGATGAACACTGAAGCTTTCTTT
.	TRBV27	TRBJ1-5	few	CASSLAGFSGTQHF	TGTGCCAGCAGTTTGGCTGGGTTTAGCGGAACTCAGCATTTT
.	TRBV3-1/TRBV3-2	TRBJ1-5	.	CASSQRAYEPQHF	TGTGCCAGCAGCCAGCGGGCTTACGAGCCCCAGCATTTT
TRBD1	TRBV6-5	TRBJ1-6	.	CASSSQVGGQGPNLHF	TGTGCCAGCAGTTCCCAGGTGGGGGGACAGGGTCCTAACCTCCACTTT
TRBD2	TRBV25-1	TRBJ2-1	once	CASSVTFSGGPYEQFF	TGTGCCAGCAGTGTAACATTCAGCGGGGGTCCATATGAGCAGTTCTTC
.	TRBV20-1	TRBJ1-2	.	CSARRGDGYTF	TGCAGTGCTAGAAGAGGCGATGGCTACACCTTC
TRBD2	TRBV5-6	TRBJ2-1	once	CASSDPRGGAINEQFF	TGTGCCAGCAGCGACCCCCGCGGGGGGGCCATAAATGAGCAGTTCTTC
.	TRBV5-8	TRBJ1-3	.	CASSLAFLKGGTGNTIYF	TGTGCCAGCAGCTTGGCCTTTTTGAAGGGAGGAACGGGAAACACCATATATTTT
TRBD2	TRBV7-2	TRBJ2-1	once	CASSSTSGAYNEQFF	TGTGCCAGCAGCTCGACTAGCGGGGCCTACAATGAGCAGTTCTTC
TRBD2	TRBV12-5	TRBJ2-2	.	CASGSRSMTSGGSGELFF	TGTGCTAGTGGTTCACGATCTATGACTAGCGGGGGGTCCGGGGAGCTGTTTTTT
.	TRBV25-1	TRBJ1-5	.	CASSDWAGDQPQHF	TGTGCCAGCAGTGATTGGGCAGGGGATCAGCCCCAGCATTTT
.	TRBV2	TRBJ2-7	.	CASSELLGATTYEQYF	TGTGCCAGCAGTGAACTCTTGGGGGCGACGACCTACGAGCAGTACTTC
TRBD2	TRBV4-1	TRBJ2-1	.	CASSQVLAEDNEQFF	TGCGCCAGCAGCCAAGTTCTAGCGGAAGACAATGAGCAGTTCTTC
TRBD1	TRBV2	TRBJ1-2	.	CASSEDRADYTF	TGTGCCAGCAGCGAGGACAGGGCCGACTACACCTTC
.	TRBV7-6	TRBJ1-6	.	CASRTTGDSYNSPLHF	TGTGCCAGCAGAACAACAGGAGACTCCTATAATTCACCCCTCCACTTT
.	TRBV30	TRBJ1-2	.	CAWSVKSTVNYGYTF	TGTGCCTGGAGTGTGAAGAGCACAGTAAACTATGGCTACACCTTC
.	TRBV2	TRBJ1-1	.	CASIGGSTEAFF	TGTGCCAGCATCGGGGGGAGCACTGAAGCTTTCTTT
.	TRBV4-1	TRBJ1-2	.	CASSLRGWDGYTF	TGCGCCAGCAGCCTCAGGGGTTGGGATGGCTACACCTTC
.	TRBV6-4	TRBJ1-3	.	CASSESPTGSDAGNTIYF	TGTGCCAGCAGTGAGTCCCCCACAGGGTCGGATGCTGGAAACACCATATATTTT
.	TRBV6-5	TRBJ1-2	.	CASSYSPWGGDYGYTF	TGTGCCAGCAGTTACTCCCCATGGGGGGGCGACTATGGCTACACCTTC
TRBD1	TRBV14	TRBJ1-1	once	CASSQESGGGLSEAFF	TGTGCCAGCAGCCAAGAATCAGGGGGCGGTCTATCTGAAGCTTTCTTT
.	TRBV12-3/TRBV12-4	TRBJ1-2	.	CASSMRGTHTF	TGTGCCAGCAGTATGAGAGGCACGCACACCTTC
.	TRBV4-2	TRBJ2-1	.	CASSPTPLANSYNEQFF	TGTGCCAGCAGCCCCACCCCCCTAGCAAACTCCTACAATGAGCAGTTCTTC
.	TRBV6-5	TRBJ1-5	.	CASSYGGGFSNQPQHF	TGTGCCAGCAGTTACGGCGGGGGCTTCAGCAATCAGCCCCAGCATTTT
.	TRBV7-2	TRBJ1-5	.	CASSLSTGNQPQHF	TGTGCCAGCAGCTTATCAACGGGGAATCAGCCCCAGCATTTT
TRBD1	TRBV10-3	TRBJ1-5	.	CAISEGQGGNQPQHF	TGTGCCATCAGTGAGGGACAGGGCGGCAATCAGCCCCAGCATTTT
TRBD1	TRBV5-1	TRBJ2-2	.	CASSLGAGTGRTGELFF	TGCGCCAGCAGCTTGGGGGCCGGGACAGGGAGGACCGGGGAGCTGTTTTTT
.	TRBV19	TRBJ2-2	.	CASSIGGTNTGELFF	TGTGCCAGTAGTATAGGCGGAACGAACACCGGGGAGCTGTTTTTT
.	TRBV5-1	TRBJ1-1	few	CASSLGRDTEAFF	TGCGCCAGCAGCTTGGGCAGGGATACTGAAGCTTTCTTT
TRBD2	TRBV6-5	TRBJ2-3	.	CASSLAGGPPDTQYF	TGTGCCAGCAGCCTAGCGGGGGGGCCCCCAGATACGCAGTATTTT
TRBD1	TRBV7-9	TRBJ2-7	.	CASSLYMTGEIYEQYF	TGTGCCAGCAGCCTATACATGACAGGGGAGATCTACGAGCAGTACTTC